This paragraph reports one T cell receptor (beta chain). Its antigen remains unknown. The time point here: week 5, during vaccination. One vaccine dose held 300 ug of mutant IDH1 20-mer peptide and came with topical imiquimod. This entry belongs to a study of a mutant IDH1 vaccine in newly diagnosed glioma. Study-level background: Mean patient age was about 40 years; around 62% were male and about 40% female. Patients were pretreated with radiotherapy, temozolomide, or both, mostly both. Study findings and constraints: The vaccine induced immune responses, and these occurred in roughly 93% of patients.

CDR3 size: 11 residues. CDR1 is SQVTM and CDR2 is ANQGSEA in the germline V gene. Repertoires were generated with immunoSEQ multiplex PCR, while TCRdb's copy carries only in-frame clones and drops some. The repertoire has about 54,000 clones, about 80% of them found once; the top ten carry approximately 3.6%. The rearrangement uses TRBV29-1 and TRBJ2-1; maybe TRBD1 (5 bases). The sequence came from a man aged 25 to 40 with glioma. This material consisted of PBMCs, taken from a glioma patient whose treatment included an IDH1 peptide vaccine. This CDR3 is CGASSYNEQFF. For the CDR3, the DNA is TGCGGGGCTAGCTCCTACAATGAGCAGTTCTTC.